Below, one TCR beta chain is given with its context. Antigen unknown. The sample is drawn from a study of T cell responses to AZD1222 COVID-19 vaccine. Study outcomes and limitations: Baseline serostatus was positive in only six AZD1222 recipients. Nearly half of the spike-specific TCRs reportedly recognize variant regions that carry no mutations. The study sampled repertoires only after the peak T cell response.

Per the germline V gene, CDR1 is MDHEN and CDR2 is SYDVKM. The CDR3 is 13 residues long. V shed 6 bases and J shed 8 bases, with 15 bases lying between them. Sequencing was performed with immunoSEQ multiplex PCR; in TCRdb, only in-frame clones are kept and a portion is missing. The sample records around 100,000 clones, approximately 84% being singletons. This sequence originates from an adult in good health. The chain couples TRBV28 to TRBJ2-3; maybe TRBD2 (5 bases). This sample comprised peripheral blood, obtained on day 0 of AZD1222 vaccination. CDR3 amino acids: CASSLSGLGTQYF. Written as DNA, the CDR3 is TGTGCCAGCAGCCTGAGCGGTTTGGGTACGCAGTATTTT. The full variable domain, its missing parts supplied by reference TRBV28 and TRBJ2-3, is DVKVTQSSRYLVKRTGEKVFLECVQDMDHENMFWYRQDPGLGLRLIYFSYDVKMKEKGDIPEGYSVSREKKERFSLILESASTNQTSMYLCASSLSGLGTQYFGPGTRLTVL.